Detailed here is one TCR beta chain. No antigen is known for it. The data were produced by immunoSEQ multiplex PCR, yet TCRdb's version contains in-frame clones alone and is incomplete. Of about 83,000 clones in the sample, 85% were seen once. The sample is drawn from a study of OX40 agonist ivuxolimab in advanced cancers. As for the study in general: Therapy given before enrollment (anti-PD-1, anti-PD-L1 or anti-CTLA-4) was allowed, and 35% to 45% had some.

Germline V gene lookup returns CDR1 SGHAT and CDR2 FQNNGV. V dropped 0 bases and J dropped 9 bases, with 13 bases sitting between them. The CDR3 loop spans 14 amino acids. Study-wide findings and caveats: Low normalized clonal expansion also occurred in some nonresponding patients.

Blood specimens came from baseline, cycle 4 day 1, and cycle 7 day 1. The sample in question was CD4+ or CD8+ T cells sorted from blood, obtained in a trial of the OX40 agonist ivuxolimab. The receptor's source is an adult with an advanced solid tumor such as melanoma, head and neck, liver or kidney cancer. V is TRBV11-2 and J is TRBJ2-3, with D perhaps TRBD2 (5 bases). The CDR3 here is CASSLDEAGGTQYF. The CDR3 DNA sequence: TGTGCCAGCAGCTTAGATGAGGCAGGCGGGACGCAGTATTTT. The full variable domain, completed using reference TRBV11-2 and TRBJ2-3, is EAGVAQSPRYKIIEKRQSVAFWCNPISGHATLYWYQQILGQGPKLLIQFQNNGVVDDSQLPKDRFSAERLKGVDSTLKIQPAKLEDSAVYLCASSLDEAGGTQYFGPGTRLTVL.